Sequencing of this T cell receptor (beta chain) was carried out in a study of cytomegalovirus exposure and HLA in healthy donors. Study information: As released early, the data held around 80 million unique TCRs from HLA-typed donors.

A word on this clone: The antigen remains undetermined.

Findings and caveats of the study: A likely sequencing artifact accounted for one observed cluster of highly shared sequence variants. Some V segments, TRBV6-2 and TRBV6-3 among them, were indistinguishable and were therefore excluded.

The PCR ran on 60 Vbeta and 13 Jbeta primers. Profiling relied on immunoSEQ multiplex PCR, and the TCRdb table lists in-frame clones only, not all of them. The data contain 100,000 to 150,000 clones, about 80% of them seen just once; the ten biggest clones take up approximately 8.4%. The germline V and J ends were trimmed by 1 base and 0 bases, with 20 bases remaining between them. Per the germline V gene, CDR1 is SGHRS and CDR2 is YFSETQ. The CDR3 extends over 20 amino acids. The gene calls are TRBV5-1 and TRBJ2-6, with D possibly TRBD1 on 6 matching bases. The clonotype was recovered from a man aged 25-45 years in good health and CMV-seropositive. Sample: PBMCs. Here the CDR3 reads CASSLTLQAQGFSGANVLTF. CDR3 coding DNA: TGCGCCAGCAGCTTGACTCTCCAAGCACAGGGTTTCTCTGGGGCCAACGTCCTGACTTTC. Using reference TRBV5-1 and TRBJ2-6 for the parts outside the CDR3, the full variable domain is KAGVTQTPRYLIKTRGQQVTLSCSPISGHRSVSWYQQTPGQGLQFLFEYFSETQRNKGNFPGRFSGRQFSNSRSEMNVSTLELGDSALYLCASSLTLQAQGFSGANVLTFGAGSRLTVL.